This passage covers 17 T cell receptor beta chains from one sample sequenced in a study of identical twins. MiXCR, applied by TCRdb to the 5' RACE reads, yields one record per CDR3 protein. Among 420,000 or so distinct CDR3 sequences listed, 18% were seen once. The sequenced sample consisted of naive T cells sorted from blood. These receptors were obtained from a man aged 50 to 60 in good health.

This clonotype was detected a few times. The rearrangement links TRBV7-2 to TRBJ2-7; possibly TRBD2 for D (5 bases). The germline CDR1 and CDR2 sequences are SGHTA and FQGNSA. With 5 bases removed from V and 0 bases from J, the gap between germline ends came to 14 bases. The CDR3 length is 15 residues. The CDR3 loop reads CASSQSVGSSYEQYF. The CDR3 DNA sequence: TGTGCCAGCAGCCAATCGGTTGGGAGCTCCTACGAGCAGTACTTC.

Many counts were recorded for this clonotype. The rearrangement uses TRBV10-3 and TRBJ1-5, with a tentative D call TRBD1 (6 bases). CDR1 and CDR2 from the germline V gene are ENHRY and SYGVKD. With 2 bases removed from V and 3 bases from J, the gap between germline ends came to 11 bases. This CDR3 region has 15 residues. CDR3 sequence: CAISEAGQNNQPQHF. CDR3 DNA: TGTGCCATCAGTGAGGCGGGACAAAACAATCAGCCCCAGCATTTT.

This clonotype was seen at least ten times. This chain joins TRBV7-2 and TRBJ1-5; perhaps TRBD1 as D (5 bases). The V end lost 8 bases, the J end lost 3 bases, and 8 bases lay between the germline ends. The CDR3 has 12 residues. Germline CDR1 reads SGHTA; CDR2 reads FQGNSA. The CDR3 protein is CASGGYNQPQHF. In DNA form, the CDR3 reads TGTGCCAGCGGGGGGTACAATCAGCCCCAGCATTTT.

The CDR3 is CASSGSGLLAGVVNEQFF. DNA of the CDR3: TGTGCCAGCAGTGGCTCCGGCTTACTAGCGGGAGTTGTCAATGAGCAGTTCTTC. This chain uses TRBV6-4 with TRBJ2-1; 11 nucleotides line up with TRBD2. Germline V gene data show CDR1 as MRHNA and CDR2 as SNTAGT. The CDR3 contains 18 residues. V shed 4 bases and J 6 bases; nucleotides not matched to a gene: 14.

The rearrangement uses TRBV5-4 and TRBJ1-1, with D possibly matching TRBD1 (5 bases). Between the trimmed V and J ends, which lost 2 bases and 4 bases, there was a span of 15 bases. The CDR3 sequence is 15 residues long. The germline gives CDR1 SGHNT, CDR2 YYREEE (reference sequence). CDR3 loop: CASSFGGLGGTEAFF. Written as DNA, the CDR3 is TGTGCCAGCAGCTTTGGGGGGTTGGGTGGCACTGAAGCTTTCTTT.

The chain carries TRBV12-3 or TRBV12-4 and TRBJ1-5; D is possibly TRBD1 (5 bases). With 6 bases removed from V and 7 bases from J, the gap between germline ends came to 16 bases. The length of the CDR3 is 14 residues. In nucleotides, the CDR3 is TGTGCCAGCAGGGGGACCGGACGCGACCAGCCCCAGCATTTT. Translating it yields CASRGTGRDQPQHF.

This clonotype was detected a few times. The rearrangement joins TRBV29-1 to TRBJ2-5; perhaps TRBD1 as D (6 bases). Looked up from germline, CDR1 is SQVTM and CDR2 is ANQGSEA. Trimming took off 3 bases at V and 1 base at J, with 12 bases between the two ends. CDR3 size: 14 residues. The CDR3 DNA sequence: TGCAGCGTTGAGCTGTACAGGGTCCAAGAGACCCAGTACTTC. It translates to CSVELYRVQETQYF.

The chain links TRBV5-1 to TRBJ1-3; 8 bases match TRBD1. The CDR3 sequence is 17 residues long. Trimming removed 8 bases from V and 0 bases from J; junction bases left unmatched: 13. The germline CDR1 and CDR2 sequences are SGHRS and YFSETQ. CDR3 sequence: CASTSGTGLPSGNTIYF. The CDR3 bases are TGCGCCAGTACCTCCGGGACAGGCCTCCCCTCTGGAAACACCATATATTTT.

DNA of the CDR3: TGTGCCAGCAGCCAAGATGTGGGACAGGGGTTGTATGAGCAGTTCTTC. Translated: CASSQDVGQGLYEQFF. The V and J genes are TRBV4-2 and TRBJ2-1; 10 nucleotides agree with TRBD1. V trimming: 0 bases; J trimming: 8 bases; junction bases outside the gene matches: 7. Germline V CDR1 and CDR2: LGHNA, YNFKEQ. This CDR3 comprises 16 residues.

The sample holds a few counts of this clonotype. The chain carries TRBV7-3 and TRBJ2-1; 10 bases match TRBD2. After removal of 5 bases from V and 3 bases from J, the junction contained 4 bases not matched to a gene. Germline V gives CDR1 SGHTA, CDR2 FQGTGA. The CDR3 extends over 15 amino acids. This CDR3 is CASSRIAGGYNEQFF. CDR3 sequence (DNA): TGTGCCAGCAGCCGAATAGCGGGAGGCTACAATGAGCAGTTCTTC. The variable domain in full, with the rest retrieved from reference TRBV7-3 and TRBJ2-1, is GAGVSQTPSNKVTEKGKYVELRCDPISGHTALYWYRQSLGQGPEFLIYFQGTGAADDSGLPNDRFFAVRPEGSVSTLKIQRTERGDSAVYLCASSRIAGGYNEQFFGPGTRLTVL.

This rearrangement joins TRBV20-1 to TRBJ2-1; D unclear. CDR3 size: 14 residues. Trimming cost V 1 base and J 0 bases, with 7 bases left between them. From germline, CDR1 is DFQATT and CDR2 SNEGSKA (reference sequence). The DNA of the CDR3 is TGCAGTGCTAGAGGACCGAGCTCCTACAATGAGCAGTTCTTC. Its translation is CSARGPSSYNEQFF.

This clonotype has just a few counts. The chain recombines TRBV6-5 with TRBJ2-1, with D perhaps matching TRBD1 (6 bases). Between the trimmed V and J ends, which lost 2 bases and 5 bases, there was a span of 16 bases. CDR3 length: 16 amino acids. Looked up from germline, CDR1 is MNHEY and CDR2 is SVGAGI. The CDR3 DNA reads as TGTGCCAGCAGTTACGGGCCCGTGGACAGCAACAATGAGCAGTTCTTC. As protein: CASSYGPVDSNNEQFF.

J is TRBJ2-2 and V is TRBV24-1, with TRBD2 matching over 14 bases. Germline V gives CDR1 KGHDR, CDR2 SFDVKD. V was pared by 3 bases and J by 7 bases, with 3 bases of the junction left unmatched. CDR3 length: 16 amino acids. CDR3 protein: CATSDPGTSGSGELFF. CDR3 DNA sequence: TGTGCCACCAGTGATCCCGGGACTAGCGGGAGCGGGGAGCTGTTTTTT.

This clonotype was observed a few times. The chain carries TRBV6-5 and TRBJ1-5; the D gene is possibly TRBD1 (5 bases). CDR1 and CDR2 from the germline V gene are MNHEY and SVGAGI. The V and J ends lost 6 bases and 9 bases respectively, with 12 bases between them. CDR3 length: 12 residues. In DNA form, the CDR3 reads TGTGCCAGCAGCCACGGGGGAGGGCCCCAGCATTTT. Protein product: CASSHGGGPQHF.

This clonotype was observed a few times. This likely comes from a read error, as the CDR3 has no conserved phenylalanine or tryptophan at its end. The DNA is omitted, as the CDR3 cannot be located on it reliably, and the CDR3 follows TCRdb's listing. The rearrangement uses TRBV10-3 and TRBJ2-1; the listed D gene, TRBD2, was not tested against the DNA. Germline lookup yields CDR1 ENHRY and CDR2 SYGVKD. The CDR3 is 12 residues long, counting both termini. The chain's CDR3 is CAISEYLGLVAL.

This clonotype appeared many times. The genes are TRBV10-3 and TRBJ2-5; TRBD1 aligns across 11 bases. This CDR3 has 14 amino acids. J was trimmed by 4 bases and V by 6 bases; bases with no gene match: 4. Germline V gives CDR1 ENHRY, CDR2 SYGVKD. As DNA, the CDR3 is TGTGCCATCAGCCGGGACAGGGGGAGAGAGACCCAGTACTTC. This gives the protein CAISRDRGRETQYF.

This clonotype was observed at least ten times. The J gene is TRBJ2-2, the V gene TRBV12-3 or TRBV12-4; 8 bases are a match to TRBD1. CDR3 length: 14 amino acids. With 5 bases clipped from V and 7 bases from J, the junction kept 6 bases outside the gene matches. The DNA for the CDR3 is TGTGCCAGCAGTCGGGACAGGAGATTCGGGGAGCTGTTTTTT. It codes for CASSRDRRFGELFF.